The clone carrying this T cell receptor (beta chain) was counted ten times or more. The antigen is unknown. Germline assignment: CDR1 SGHVS and CDR2 FNYEAQ. V dropped 5 bases and J dropped 2; count of bases not matched to a gene: 7. This CDR3 has 15 residues. The data stem from a study of T cell repertoires in cytomegalovirus infection. Study context: Indications of both CMV infection and matching HLA type were provided by public TCR beta signatures.

Each CDR3 protein gets one entry after TCRdb re-called the reads with MiXCR. Among around 800,000 distinct CDR3 sequences listed, approximately 30% were seen once. Study-level results: Of the TCR beta families, the public ones yielded a cumulative frequency that identified carriers of CMV plus the relevant HLA.

The source of this sequence is a human donor in good health (CMV status not recorded). Some clones in this sample may be carry-over from other donors' samples. This chain connects TRBV7-6 to TRBJ2-3, with TRBD1 matching over 7 bases. This specimen consisted of cultured CD8+ T cells from PBMCs, obtained from culture after CMV antigen stimulation. CDR3 nucleotides: TGTGCCAGCAGCATAGGGGGCCTGGACACAGATACGCAGTATTTT. Translated: CASSIGGLDTDTQYF.